This is a list of T cell receptor beta chains from one sample in a study of blood T cells in healthy people across ages. A single record per CDR3 protein comes from TCRdb applying MiXCR to the 5' RACE reads. This table holds approximately 940,000 distinct CDR3 sequences, roughly 52% found once. The sequencing input was blood. The receptors stem from a man aged 30 to 45 in good health. CDR3s include the opening cysteine and the closing phenylalanine or tryptophan. A D gene is named only where the DNA matches it firmly. Some rows have no size entry. The others give once, few or many, or a class for an expanded clone.

d_call	clone_size	v_call	j_call	cdr3_aa	cdr3_nt
TRBD2	few	TRBV12-3/TRBV12-4	TRBJ2-1	CASSPASGRNEQFF	TGTGCCAGCAGCCCCGCTAGCGGGAGGAATGAGCAGTTCTTC
-	-	TRBV5-1	TRBJ1-3	CASSLIGDSGNTIYF	TGCGCCAGCAGCTTGATCGGGGACTCTGGAAACACCATATATTTT
TRBD2	-	TRBV20-1	TRBJ2-1	CSASRLAGFQETQFF	TGCAGTGCTAGTAGACTAGCGGGCTTCCAAGAGACCCAGTTCTTC
-	many	TRBV2	TRBJ2-7	CASSAAYEQYF	TGTGCCAGCAGTGCCGCCTACGAGCAGTACTTC
-	-	TRBV5-1	TRBJ2-5	CASSLARGETQYF	TGCGCCAGCAGCTTGGCCCGCGGGGAGACCCAGTACTTC
TRBD1	few	TRBV6-5	TRBJ2-2	CASSSSQGLGAGELFF	TGTGCCAGCAGTTCCTCACAGGGGCTAGGGGCCGGGGAGCTGTTTTTT
-	-	TRBV5-1	TRBJ2-7	CASSLADGYEQYF	TGCGCCAGCAGCTTGGCCGACGGGTACGAGCAGTACTTC
-	-	TRBV9	TRBJ2-7	CASSVVSEQYF	TGTGCCAGCAGCGTAGTAAGCGAGCAGTACTTC
-	-	TRBV9	TRBJ2-7	CASSVGAASEQYF	TGTGCCAGCAGCGTAGGGGCGGCTTCAGAGCAGTACTTC
TRBD2	-	TRBV28	TRBJ2-1	CASSRGGTSVYNEQFF	TGTGCCAGCAGCCGGGGCGGGACTAGCGTTTACAATGAGCAGTTCTTC
-	-	TRBV7-9	TRBJ2-7	CASSPQHSVEQYF	TGTGCCAGCAGCCCCCAGCATTCGGTCGAACAGTACTTC
-	few	TRBV6-5	TRBJ1-2	CASSYNPTGIYGYTF	TGTGCCAGCAGTTACAATCCCACAGGGATCTATGGCTACACCTTC
TRBD2	many	TRBV7-2	TRBJ2-4	CASSLPAGVAKNIQYF	TGTGCCAGCAGCTTACCAGCGGGGGTAGCCAAAAACATTCAGTACTTC
TRBD2	-	TRBV12-3/TRBV12-4	TRBJ2-1	CASRGGRSGSNEQFF	TGTGCCAGCAGGGGGGGGAGGTCCGGATCCAATGAGCAGTTCTTC
-	few	TRBV15	TRBJ1-4	CATSRDGTRNEKLFF	TGTGCCACCAGCAGAGATGGGACTCGTAATGAAAAACTGTTTTTT
-	many	TRBV27	TRBJ2-3	CASSPGNTDTQYF	TGTGCCAGCAGCCCAGGGAACACAGATACGCAGTATTTT
-	-	TRBV30	TRBJ2-5	CAWSREETQYF	TGTGCCTGGTCCAGGGAAGAGACCCAGTACTTC
TRBD1	few	TRBV27	TRBJ1-2	CASSLKGTANYGYTF	TGTGCCAGCAGTTTAAAAGGGACAGCTAACTATGGCTACACCTTC
-	few	TRBV20-1	TRBJ2-1	CSAREGQGNEQFF	TGCAGTGCTAGAGAAGGGCAGGGGAATGAGCAGTTCTTC
-	-	TRBV5-1	TRBJ2-7	CASSLGQSSGYEQYF	TGCGCCAGCAGCTTGGGTCAGTCCTCGGGCTACGAGCAGTACTTC
-	few	TRBV16	TRBJ2-7	CASSHPTSTYEQYF	TGTGCCAGCAGCCATCCGACAAGTACCTACGAGCAGTACTTC
-	few	TRBV6-6	TRBJ2-1	CARRGSTCECSYNEQFF	TGTGCCAGAAGGGGTAGCACATGCGAATGCTCCTACAATGAGCAGTTCTTC
-	few	TRBV27	TRBJ2-5	CASRPLKGTRETQYF	TGTGCCAGCAGACCCCTAAAGGGGACAAGAGAGACCCAGTACTTC
TRBD2	-	TRBV5-1	TRBJ2-1	CASRGLAGGFGNEQFF	TGCGCCAGCCGGGGACTAGCGGGAGGATTCGGCAATGAGCAGTTCTTC
TRBD1	few	TRBV7-2	TRBJ2-3	CASRPDRVGTDTQYF	TGTGCCAGCAGGCCGGACAGGGTAGGCACAGATACGCAGTATTTT
-	few	TRBV11-3	TRBJ2-5	CASSLGGGLRGQYF	TGTGCCAGCAGCTTAGGGGGCGGTCTCCGGGGCCAGTACTTC
-	few	TRBV7-3	TRBJ2-7	CASSFLPGRYEQYF	TGTGCCAGCAGCTTTCTGCCAGGTCGGTACGAGCAGTACTTC
-	-	TRBV5-1	TRBJ2-5	CASSSEGGFQETQYF	TGCGCCAGCAGCTCGGAAGGGGGATTCCAAGAGACCCAGTACTTC
-	-	TRBV7-9	TRBJ1-6	CASSFEGARSPLHF	TGTGCCAGCAGCTTTGAAGGGGCACGCTCACCCCTCCACTTT
TRBD2	-	TRBV4-2	TRBJ2-1	CASSQAPTSGGQNHIYNEQFF	TGTGCCAGCAGCCAAGCCCCGACTAGCGGGGGGCAAAACCACATCTACAATGAGCAGTTCTTC
-	-	TRBV6-5	TRBJ1-5	CASSHFRGSNQPQHF	TGTGCCAGCAGCCACTTCCGGGGTAGCAATCAGCCCCAGCATTTT
TRBD1	-	TRBV24-1	TRBJ2-3	CATSESRGTDTQYF	TGTGCCACCAGTGAAAGCAGGGGGACAGATACGCAGTATTTT
TRBD1	few	TRBV7-6	TRBJ2-1	CASSTTGINEQFF	TGTGCCAGCAGCACGACAGGGATCAATGAGCAGTTCTTC
-	-	TRBV7-9	TRBJ1-2	CASSLVIGAGDYGYTF	TGTGCCAGCAGCTTAGTGATCGGGGCAGGGGACTATGGCTACACCTTC
-	-	TRBV10-3	TRBJ1-2	CAISEAWGSYGYTF	TGTGCCATCAGTGAAGCTTGGGGGTCCTATGGCTACACCTTC
TRBD1	-	TRBV20-1	TRBJ2-4	CSATQVGGRNIQYF	TGCAGTGCCACCCAAGTAGGGGGCCGAAACATTCAGTACTTC
-	few	TRBV20-1	TRBJ1-5	CSANPGTENQPQHF	TGCAGTGCTAATCCCGGGACGGAGAATCAGCCCCAGCATTTT
TRBD1	few	TRBV2	TRBJ1-1	CASSEWDRAGEAFF	TGTGCCAGCAGTGAATGGGACAGGGCTGGTGAAGCTTTCTTT
-	-	TRBV6-6	TRBJ2-7	CASSYSIEGYEQYF	TGTGCCAGCAGTTACTCGATTGAGGGGTACGAGCAGTACTTC
-	-	TRBV7-9	TRBJ1-1	CASSLKTRETEAFF	TGTGCCAGCAGCTTGAAAACTCGAGAGACTGAAGCTTTCTTT
TRBD2	few	TRBV6-5	TRBJ2-1	CASSVDRGGYNEQFF	TGTGCCAGCAGTGTAGATCGGGGGGGCTACAATGAGCAGTTCTTC